A selection of T cell receptor beta chains follows, all from one sample in a study of cytomegalovirus exposure and HLA in healthy donors. Some clones are missing from TCRdb's copy, which holds only in-frame ones; the method was immunoSEQ multiplex PCR. The data show under 200,000 clones, with about four fifths seen just once and roughly 1.5% held by the top ten. Sequenced input: PBMCs. All receptors derive from a male donor in good health and CMV-seronegative. Each CDR3 is given with its conserved first and last residue. The D gene is left open where the match is weak. The size field is filled for only some rows; it gives once, few, many or a size class.

j_gene | d_gene | v_gene | abundance | CDR3aa | CDR3nt
TRBJ2-2 | - | TRBV30 | - | CAWSLGGPNTGELFF | TGTGCCTGGAGTCTGGGGGGTCCGAACACCGGGGAGCTGTTTTTT
TRBJ2-1 | TRBD1 | TRBV7-8 | - | CASSRRDRAYNEQFF | TGTGCCAGCAGCCGCCGGGACAGGGCCTACAATGAGCAGTTCTTC
TRBJ2-3 | - | TRBV7-6 | - | CASSPGRRQTQYF | TGTGCCAGCAGCCCCGGACGGCGACAGACGCAGTATTTT
TRBJ1-1 | - | TRBV7-6 | - | CASSAATRGGTEAFF | TGTGCCAGCAGCGCAGCCACGCGGGGAGGCACTGAAGCTTTCTTT
TRBJ2-5 | TRBD2 | TRBV20-1 | - | CSARTSGFQYF | TGCAGTGCTCGGACTAGCGGGTTCCAGTACTTC
TRBJ2-2 | TRBD1 | TRBV27 | few | CASSLHLLSPGRGRSGELFF | TGTGCCAGCAGTTTACATCTACTTTCACCGGGCAGGGGGCGATCCGGGGAGCTGTTTTTT
TRBJ2-1 | TRBD2 | TRBV7-9 | - | CASSGGLASLVQFF | TGTGCCAGCTCGGGGGGGCTAGCCTCCTTGGTACAGTTCTTC
TRBJ2-2 | - | TRBV30 | - | CAWLQGFAGELFF | TGTGCCTGGTTACAGGGTTTTGCCGGGGAGCTGTTTTTT
TRBJ2-5 | - | TRBV18 | - | CASSPGSVGQETQYF | TGTGCCAGCTCACCTGGGAGTGTTGGACAAGAGACCCAGTACTTC
TRBJ1-2 | - | TRBV5-6 | - | CASSPNQGYGYTF | TGTGCCAGCAGCCCGAATCAGGGGTATGGCTACACCTTC
TRBJ1-2 | TRBD1 | TRBV9 | - | CASSVLRDRGNGYTF | TGTGCCAGCAGCGTACTCCGGGACAGGGGGAATGGCTACACCTTC
TRBJ2-1 | TRBD2 | TRBV25-1 | - | CASSGAPGGPDNEQFF | TGTGCCAGCAGTGGGGCTCCGGGAGGGCCGGACAATGAGCAGTTCTTC
TRBJ1-2 | - | TRBV2 | few | CASSDSNYGYTF | TGTGCCAGCTCGGACAGTAACTATGGCTACACCTTC
TRBJ2-7 | TRBD1 | TRBV7-9 | - | CASSPGTGALTTTYEQYF | TGTGCCAGCAGCCCGGGGACAGGGGCACTTACCACTACCTACGAGCAGTACTTC
TRBJ2-5 | TRBD2 | TRBV28 | - | CASSYGRGYQETQYF | TGTGCCAGCAGTTACGGGAGGGGGTATCAAGAGACCCAGTACTTC
TRBJ1-5 | - | TRBV19 | - | CARTQGDSNQPQHF | TGTGCCAGGACCCAGGGCGATAGCAATCAGCCCCAGCATTTT
TRBJ1-5 | - | TRBV6-1 | - | CASSEFGQGMFWEQPQHF | TGTGCCAGCAGTGAATTTGGGCAGGGGATGTTTTGGGAGCAGCCCCAGCATTTT
TRBJ2-1 | - | TRBV7-6 | - | CASSFRSGTYNEQFF | TGTGCCAGCAGCTTTAGGAGTGGAACCTACAATGAGCAGTTCTTC
TRBJ1-4 | - | TRBV5-1 | - | CASSLDLGEKLFF | TGCGCCAGCAGCTTGGATCTCGGTGAAAAACTGTTTTTT
TRBJ2-3 | TRBD1 | TRBV7-3 | - | CASSLDRGTDTQYF | TGTGCCAGCAGCCTTGACAGGGGCACAGATACGCAGTATTTT
TRBJ2-4 | TRBD2 | TRBV5-6 | - | CASSFSLAGVPNIQYF | TGTGCCAGCAGCTTTTCCCTAGCGGGAGTACCGAACATTCAGTACTTC
TRBJ1-4 | - | TRBV28 | - | CASSLSRGPTNEKLFF | TGTGCCAGCAGTTTATCTAGAGGGCCAACTAATGAAAAACTGTTTTTT